The T cell receptor (beta chain) under discussion was sequenced for a study of low-dose radiotherapy and immunotherapy resistance in tumors. TRAV and TRBV primers primed cDNA for both TCRalpha and TCRbeta. With a constant-region primer and a V-primer adapter, TCRs were subjected to about 20 PCR cycles of amplification. TCRdb independently ran MiXCR on the reads; one entry per CDR3 protein. The sample records more than 70,000 distinct CDR3 sequences, roughly 19% being singletons. The CDR3 is made up of 14 amino acids. V was pared by 5 bases and J by 6 bases, with 4 bases of the junction left unmatched. The germline V gene has CDR1 SEHNR and CDR2 FQNEAQ (reference sequence). This clonotype was detected ten times or more. Time point indicated: after trial treatment. Regarding treatment: LDRT plus nivolumab, ipilimumab, low-dose cyclophosphamide and aspirin (RACIN trial).

This specimen was PBMCs, taken after low-dose radiotherapy plus immunotherapy. The clonotype comes from a female donor with ovarian cancer. The V and J genes are TRBV7-9 and TRBJ2-7, with TRBD2 matching over 13 bases. Here the CDR3 DNA reads TGTGCCAGCAGCCGAGGGACTAGCGGGGCCGAGCAGTACTTC. Its protein product is CASSRGTSGAEQYF.